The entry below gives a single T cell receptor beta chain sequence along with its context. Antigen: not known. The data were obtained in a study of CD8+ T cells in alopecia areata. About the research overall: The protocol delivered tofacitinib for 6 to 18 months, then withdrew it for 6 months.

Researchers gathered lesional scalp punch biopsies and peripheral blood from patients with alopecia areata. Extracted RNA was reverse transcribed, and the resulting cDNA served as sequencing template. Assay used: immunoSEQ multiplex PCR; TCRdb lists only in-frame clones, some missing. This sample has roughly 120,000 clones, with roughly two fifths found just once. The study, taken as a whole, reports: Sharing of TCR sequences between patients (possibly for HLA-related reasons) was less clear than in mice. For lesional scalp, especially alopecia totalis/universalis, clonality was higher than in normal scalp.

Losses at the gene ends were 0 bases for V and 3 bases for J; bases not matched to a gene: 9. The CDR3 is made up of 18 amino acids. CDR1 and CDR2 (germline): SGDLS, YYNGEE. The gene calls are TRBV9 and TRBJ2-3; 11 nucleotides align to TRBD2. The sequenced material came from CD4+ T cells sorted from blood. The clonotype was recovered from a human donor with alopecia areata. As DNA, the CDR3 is TGTGCCAGCAGCGTAGCTTTAAGTAGCGGGGGGGCAACAGATACGCAGTATTTT. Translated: CASSVALSSGGATDTQYF. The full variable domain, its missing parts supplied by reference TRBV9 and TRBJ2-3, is DSGVTQTPKHLITATGQRVTLRCSPRSGDLSVYWYQQSLDQGLQFLIQYYNGEERAKGNILERFSAQQFPDLHSELNLSSLELGDSALYFCASSVALSSGGATDTQYFGPGTRLTVL.